The entry below gives a single TCR beta chain sequence along with its context. Its antigen is currently unknown. This entry belongs to a study of T cell responses to AZD1222 COVID-19 vaccine. Samples with a second dose at about 4 or about 12 weeks were pooled together. Sequencing used immunoSEQ multiplex PCR; TCRdb keeps in-frame clones, though not all of them. The table includes 150,000 to 200,000 clones, around nine tenths detected once. Study-level findings and limits: Spike-specific TCR breadth rose after two AZD1222 doses, and depth rose as well. Donors were mostly white British, more females; clonal diversity possibly underestimated. The study found vaccine-associated CD4 TCRs spanning spike, dominant at 160-218 and 743-854.

Germline V gene data show CDR1 as SGHTS and CDR2 as YDEGEE. CDR3 length equals 14 residues. V gave up 2 bases and J gave up 2 bases; unmatched junction bases: 3. This material consisted of peripheral blood, taken 28 days after the second AZD1222 dose. The clonotype comes from an adult who received the AZD1222 COVID-19 vaccine. The gene calls are TRBV5-8 and TRBJ2-5, with 7 positions matching TRBD2. CDR3 residues: CASSLTSVQETQYF. The CDR3 region has the DNA TGTGCCAGCAGCTTAACTAGCGTTCAAGAGACCCAGTACTTC.